The present T cell receptor beta chain was sequenced within a study of T cell repertoires in cytomegalovirus infection. Study results and limitations: Of the TCR beta families, the public ones yielded a cumulative frequency that identified carriers of CMV plus the relevant HLA.

A single record per CDR3 protein comes from TCRdb applying MiXCR to the reads. This table has hundreds of thousands of distinct CDR3 sequences, approximately 40% appearing once. Concerning this clonotype itself: Antigen: not known.

V was shortened by 6 bases and J by 6 bases, with 28 bases between the two germline ends. Germline values: CDR1 MNHNS, CDR2 SASEGT. This CDR3 has 18 residues. Specimen: cultured PBMCs, collected from culture after CMV antigen stimulation. This chain links TRBV6-1 with TRBJ2-3, with D possibly matching TRBD1 (5 bases). This TCR was sampled from a human donor in good health (CMV status not recorded). Some clones in this sample may be carry-over from other donors' samples. Here the CDR3 reads CASSPLLGAGIFTDTQYF. Here the CDR3 DNA reads TGTGCCAGCAGCCCACTTCTAGGGGCAGGAATATTCACGGATACGCAGTATTTT.